This T cell receptor beta chain was identified in a study of OX40 agonist ivuxolimab in advanced cancers. This clone has just a few counts. Its target is unknown. Overall study results and limits: In CD8+ T cells, expanded clones were on average more numerous than in CD4+.

The CDR3 has 15 residues. TCRdb keeps only in-frame clones here, not all; method: immunoSEQ multiplex PCR. The table includes around 67,000 clones, nearly 90% detected once. This clonotype originated in an adult with an advanced solid tumor such as melanoma, head and neck, liver or kidney cancer. The material was CD4+ or CD8+ T cells sorted from blood, obtained in a trial of the OX40 agonist ivuxolimab. The chain links TRBV1 to TRBJ2-7; whether TRBD1, the table's D call, matches the DNA was not checked. TRBV1 constitutes a pseudogene. CDR3 nucleotide sequence: TGCACCAGCAGCCAAGAGGGCGTCGCACTCTACGAGCAGTACTTC. Translated, it gives CTSSQEGVALYEQYF.